This paragraph covers one T cell receptor (beta chain) sequence. The data derive from a study of somatic mutations in cytotoxic T cells in rheumatoid arthritis. Background on the study: Prior to any treatment and right after diagnosis, patient blood (under 31 ml EDTA) was drawn.

Only in-frame clones appear in the TCRdb table, and some are missing; sequencing was by immunoSEQ multiplex PCR. There are about 15,000 clones in the sample; approximately 84% occur only once, and roughly 20% lies in the top ten. Per germline, CDR1 MNHNS and CDR2 SASEGT. The CDR3 has 13 amino acids. V was trimmed by 1 base and J by 2 bases, leaving 6 bases between them. The sample taken for sequencing was CD8+ T cells sorted from blood. This TCR came from an adult with rheumatoid arthritis. The chain recombines TRBV6-1 with TRBJ2-7; no firm D call. The CDR3 loop reads CASSEGRPYEQYF. Written as DNA, the CDR3 is TGTGCCAGCAGTGAAGGTAGACCCTACGAGCAGTACTTC.